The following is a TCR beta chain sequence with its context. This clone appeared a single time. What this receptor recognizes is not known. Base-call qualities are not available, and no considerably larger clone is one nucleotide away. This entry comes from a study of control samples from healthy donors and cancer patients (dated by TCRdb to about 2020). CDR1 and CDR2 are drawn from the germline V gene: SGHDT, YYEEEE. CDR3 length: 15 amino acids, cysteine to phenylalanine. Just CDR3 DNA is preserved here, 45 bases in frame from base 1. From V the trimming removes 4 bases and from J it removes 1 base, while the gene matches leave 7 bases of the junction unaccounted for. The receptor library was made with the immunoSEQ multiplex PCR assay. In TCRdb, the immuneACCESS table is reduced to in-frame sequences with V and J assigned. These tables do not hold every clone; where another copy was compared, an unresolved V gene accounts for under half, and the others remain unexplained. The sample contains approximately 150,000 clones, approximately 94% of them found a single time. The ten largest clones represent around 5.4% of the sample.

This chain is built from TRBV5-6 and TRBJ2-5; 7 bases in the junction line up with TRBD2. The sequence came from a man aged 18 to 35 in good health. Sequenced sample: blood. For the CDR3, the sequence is CASSPVSGGQETQYF. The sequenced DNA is TGTGCCAGCAGCCCCGTGTCGGGGGGCCAAGAGACCCAGTACTTC.